The source of this T cell receptor (beta chain) is a study of T cells after yellow fever vaccination. Findings and limits, study-wide: A minor fraction of clonotypes spanned both CD4 and CD8 compartments. Post-booster samples contained most primary-vaccination clones (nearly 98% CD4, roughly 88% CD8). Weaker overall was a secondary response that nonetheless peaked faster, on day 5 versus 15.

Germline CDR1 MGHDK, CDR2 SYGVNS. This CDR3 contains 17 residues. Trimming removed 4 bases from V and 1 base from J, with 19 bases in between. To note about this clonotype: Its antigen is not known.

Synthesis of TCR cDNA relied on 5'RACE template switching, which attached a universal primer site and UMIs. In TCRdb, the 5' RACE reads were re-called with MiXCR into one record per CDR3 protein. The sample carries roughly 310,000 distinct CDR3 sequences, approximately 9% recorded once. This receptor was identified in a man between 18 and 35 years old who received the YFV17D yellow fever vaccine. The J gene is TRBJ2-5, the V gene TRBV25-1; D remains ambiguous. The material was PBMCs, obtained on the day of the first yellow fever vaccination. CDR3 amino acids: CASSAGLVSASQETQYF. Here the CDR3 DNA reads TGTGCCAGCAGTGCAGGTTTGGTCAGTGCATCCCAAGAGACCCAGTACTTC. Full variable domain (missing parts from reference TRBV25-1 and TRBJ2-5): EADIYQTPRYLVIGTGKKITLECSQTMGHDKMYWYQQDPGMELHLIHYSYGVNSTEKGDLSSESTVSRIRTEHFPLTLESARPSHTSQYLCASSAGLVSASQETQYFGPGTRLLVL.